This passage covers 25 T cell receptor beta chains from one sample sequenced in a study of T cell responses to AZD1222 COVID-19 vaccine. Sequenced by immunoSEQ multiplex PCR; TCRdb stores in-frame clones only, minus some. The sample lists 120,000 or so clones, 75% to 90% occurring once. The sample in question was peripheral blood, obtained on day 0 of AZD1222 vaccination. The origin of the receptors is an adult in good health.

V usage is TRBV6-5 and J usage is TRBJ2-1; a weak D match, TRBD2 (5 bases). V was clipped by 3 bases and J by 6 bases, with 9 bases between them. Per the germline V gene, CDR1 is MNHEY and CDR2 is SVGAGI. The CDR3 contains 13 residues. Written as DNA, the CDR3 is TGTGCCAGCAGTTATGATAGCGTCAATGAGCAGTTCTTC. This gives the protein CASSYDSVNEQFF.

This chain connects TRBV6-4 to TRBJ1-2, with TRBD1 matching over 7 bases. The ends lost 4 bases at V and 4 bases at J; junction bases unmatched: 3. The CDR3 has 13 amino acids. Germline CDR1 reads MRHNA; CDR2 reads SNTAGT. The CDR3 coding sequence is TGTGCCAGCAGTGCGACAGGGAGCTATGGCTACACCTTC. It translates to CASSATGSYGYTF.

This chain uses TRBV10-3 with TRBJ1-5; perhaps TRBD1 as D (5 bases). The CDR3 spans 15 residues. Germline-derived CDR1 and CDR2 are ENHRY and SYGVKD. V lost 6 bases and J lost 4, with 16 bases in between. The CDR3, as DNA: TGTGCCATCAGCTCCGGGCAGGGATTAAATCAGCCCCAGCATTTT. Translating gives CAISSGQGLNQPQHF.

The rearrangement uses TRBV5-1 and TRBJ2-5, with TRBD2 identical over 11 bases. J gave up 4 bases and V 3 bases, and 11 bases lay outside the gene matches. From germline, CDR1 is SGHRS and CDR2 YFSETQ. The CDR3 contains 17 residues. CDR3 protein: CASSSLAGGLAGETQYF. The CDR3 DNA reads as TGCGCCAGCAGCTCCTTAGCGGGAGGGCTGGCAGGAGAGACCCAGTACTTC.

The V call is TRBV30, the J call TRBJ1-2; the D is unclear. Deletions cut 3 bases from V and 4 bases from J, with 6 bases between. From germline, CDR1 is GTSNPN and CDR2 SVGIG (reference sequence). The CDR3 has 11 residues. The DNA of the CDR3 is TGTGCCTGGAGCGGGCTCTATGGCTACACCTTC. Amino acids: CAWSGLYGYTF.

V is TRBV18 and J is TRBJ1-3; a weak D match, TRBD1 (5 bases). The V gene's germline CDR1 is KGHSH and CDR2 LQKENI. The CDR3 length is 14 residues. The V end lost 4 bases, the J end lost 6 bases, and 13 bases lay between the germline ends. The CDR3 loop reads CASSQTVSENTIYF. CDR3 sequence (DNA): TGTGCCAGCTCACAGACAGTATCCGAAAACACCATATATTTT.

This clone was detected only once. In DNA form, the CDR3 reads TGCGCCAGCAGTCTTACTCCCGTCGAGCAGTTCTTC. Encoded protein: CASSLTPVEQFF. The chain combines TRBV10-2 with TRBJ2-1; no definite D call. This CDR3 is built from 12 residues. CDR1 is WSHSY, CDR2 SAAADI, per germline. Trimming took 5 bases from V and 10 from J, leaving 12 bases between them.

This clone was observed a single time. J is TRBJ1-1 and V is TRBV12-3 or TRBV12-4; D gene uncertain. Trimming took 7 bases from V and 8 from J, leaving 11 bases between them. The CDR3 covers 11 residues. CDR3 in DNA: TGTGCCAGCACCTCCTCCTTGGAAGCTTTCTTT. Translating it yields CASTSSLEAFF.

The V call is TRBV18, the J call TRBJ1-4; weak D call: TRBD1 (5 bases). The CDR3 covers 13 residues. Germline CDR1 and CDR2: KGHSH and LQKENI. V was cut by 4 bases and J by 4 bases, with 7 bases left in between. In DNA form, the CDR3 reads TGTGCCAGCTCACAGGGGAGTAATGAAAAACTGTTTTTT. Encoded protein: CASSQGSNEKLFF.

This clone was detected only a few times. The CDR3 sequence: CASSYQDPNTEAFF. The CDR3, as DNA: TGTGCCAGCAGTTACCAGGACCCTAACACTGAAGCTTTCTTT. The gene calls are TRBV5-8 and TRBJ1-1; D ambiguous. CDR3 length equals 14 residues. V gave up 5 bases and J gave up 2 bases, with 13 bases separating them. Looked up from germline, CDR1 is SGHTS and CDR2 is YDEGEE.

This clone was seen more than once but under ten times. The rearrangement uses TRBV29-1 and TRBJ1-1; D is uncertain. Trimming cost V 5 bases and J 1 base, with 8 bases left between them. Per the germline V gene, CDR1 is SQVTM and CDR2 is ANQGSEA. The length of the CDR3 is 12 residues. CDR3 DNA: TGCAGCGTTAGGGCGACGAACACTGAAGCTTTCTTT. Translating gives CSVRATNTEAFF. The variable domain in full, with the rest retrieved from reference TRBV29-1 and TRBJ1-1, is SAVISQKPSRDICQRGTSLTIQCQVDSQVTMMFWYRQQPGQSLTLIATANQGSEATYESGFVIDKFPISRPNLTFSTLTVSNMSPEDSSIYLCSVRATNTEAFFGQGTRLTVV.

The chain uses TRBV12-5 and TRBJ1-1; D may be TRBD1 (6 bases). Looked up from germline, CDR1 is LGHNT and CDR2 is FRNRAP. V lost 0 bases, J lost 7 bases, and 12 bases lay in between. The CDR3 has 14 amino acids. The CDR3, as DNA: TGTGCTAGTGGTTTGGTACCGGGGACAATTGAAGCTTTCTTT. It encodes CASGLVPGTIEAFF.

V usage is TRBV30 and J usage is TRBJ1-4; TRBD1 agrees at 10 bases. The CDR3 runs to 15 residues. Germline CDR1 reads GTSNPN; CDR2 reads SVGIG (reference sequence). V shed 3 bases and J 8 bases; nucleotides not matched to a gene: 9. CDR3: CAWSSPGTGAEKLFF. The CDR3 bases are TGTGCCTGGAGCTCGCCCGGGACAGGGGCCGAAAAACTGTTTTTT.

The V gene is TRBV5-4, the J gene TRBJ1-2, with D uncertain. The V gene's germline CDR1 is SGHNT and CDR2 YYREEE (reference sequence). V dropped 4 bases and J dropped 4 bases, with 14 bases sitting between them. This CDR3 is built from 14 residues. The CDR3: CASSPPPPGYGYTF. Written as DNA, the CDR3 is TGTGCCAGCAGCCCACCACCTCCGGGCTATGGCTACACCTTC.

The chain carries TRBV27 and TRBJ1-6; D is ambiguous. This CDR3 contains 14 residues. Trimming shortened V by 5 bases and J by 3 bases, and 8 bases separated the two germline ends. Germline CDR1 and CDR2: MNHEY and SMNVEV (reference sequence). DNA of the CDR3: TGTGCCAGCAGTCTCAGGCTCTATAATTCACCCCTCCACTTT. Amino acids: CASSLRLYNSPLHF.

Here the CDR3 DNA reads TGTGCCAGCACCCGCTCTGGAAACACCATATATTTT. This sequence encodes CASTRSGNTIYF. The rearrangement uses TRBV6-5 and TRBJ1-3; no reliable D call. This CDR3 is 12 amino acids long. From germline, CDR1 is MNHEY and CDR2 SVGAGI. The V and J ends lost 7 bases and 0 bases respectively, with 4 bases between them.

The CDR3 here is CASSSRLAGGPGEQFF. The CDR3 coding sequence is TGTGCCAGCAGCTCCCGACTAGCGGGAGGGCCGGGTGAGCAGTTCTTC. J is TRBJ2-1 and V is TRBV11-2; 14 bases map to TRBD2. The CDR3 spans 16 residues. The V segment lost 4 bases and the J segment 9 bases; nucleotides outside the gene matches: 8. From germline, CDR1 is SGHAT and CDR2 FQNNGV.

The chain couples TRBV3-1 (or the pseudogene TRBV3-2) to TRBJ2-3, with D tentatively TRBD1 or TRBD2 (5 bases each). CDR3 size: 16 residues. Germline V gene sequence: CDR1 LGHDT, CDR2 YNNKEL (reference sequence). Deletions cut 0 bases from V and 0 bases from J, with 10 bases between. CDR3 protein: CASSQDGGLSTDTQYF. The CDR3 DNA reads as TGTGCCAGCAGCCAAGATGGGGGTCTTAGCACAGATACGCAGTATTTT.

This rearrangement joins TRBV5-1 to TRBJ2-5, with 10 nucleotides matching TRBD1. This CDR3 contains 16 residues. Per the germline V gene, CDR1 is SGHRS and CDR2 is YFSETQ. V was pared by 4 bases and J by 4 bases, with 10 bases of the junction left unmatched. CDR3 protein: CASSPGQGGIGETQYF. The CDR3 DNA follows: TGCGCCAGCAGCCCCGGACAGGGGGGGATAGGAGAGACCCAGTACTTC. The whole variable domain, filled in from reference TRBV5-1 and TRBJ2-5, reads KAGVTQTPRYLIKTRGQQVTLSCSPISGHRSVSWYQQTPGQGLQFLFEYFSETQRNKGNFPGRFSGRQFSNSRSEMNVSTLELGDSALYLCASSPGQGGIGETQYFGPGTRLLVL.

The chain employs TRBV6-5 and TRBJ1-2; 10 bases are a match to TRBD1. The CDR3 length is 16 residues. Germline CDR1 MNHEY, CDR2 SVGAGI. V shed 3 bases, J shed 3 bases, and the junction held 7 bases outside the gene matches. This CDR3 reads CASSYIRTGGHYGYTF. CDR3 DNA sequence: TGTGCCAGCAGTTATATTAGGACAGGGGGGCACTATGGCTACACCTTC.

The genes are TRBV27 and TRBJ2-7, with a possible D match to TRBD2 (7 bases). The CDR3 is made up of 15 amino acids. Germline CDR1 reads MNHEY; CDR2 reads SMNVEV (reference sequence). V shed 3 bases and J shed 0 bases, with 12 bases lying between them. The CDR3 spells CASSFAAGASYEQYF. The CDR3 DNA reads as TGTGCCAGCAGTTTTGCGGCGGGGGCCTCCTACGAGCAGTACTTC.

This CDR3 reads CASSLTAATGELFF. The CDR3 region has the DNA TGCGCCAGCAGCTTGACGGCTGCCACCGGGGAGCTGTTTTTT. The chain uses TRBV5-1 and TRBJ2-2, with D unclear. Germline loops: CDR1 SGHRS, CDR2 YFSETQ. The CDR3 spans 14 residues. Deletions cut 1 base from V and 4 bases from J, with 8 bases between.

The chain recombines TRBV2 with TRBJ2-5, with TRBD1 identical over 11 bases. The germline V gene encodes CDR1 SNHLY and CDR2 FYNNEI. There are 15 residues in the CDR3. J was trimmed by 1 base and V by 8 bases; bases with no gene match: 6. CDR3 bases: TGTGCCAGCGGGGGGACAGGGGGATCCCAAGAGACCCAGTACTTC. It encodes CASGGTGGSQETQYF.

CDR3: CASSVGDLSYEQYF. In nucleotides, the CDR3 is TGTGCCAGCAGCGTAGGGGACCTCTCCTACGAGCAGTACTTC. The chain recombines TRBV9 with TRBJ2-7; D tentatively reads TRBD1 or TRBD2 (5 bases each). The CDR3 covers 14 residues. With 0 bases removed from V and 0 bases from J, the gap between germline ends came to 7 bases. Germline V CDR1 and CDR2: SGDLS, YYNGEE.

The chain is built from TRBV7-6 and TRBJ1-4, with TRBD1 matching over 7 bases. The CDR3 runs 16 residues. Germline V gene lookup returns CDR1 SGHVS and CDR2 FNYEAQ. V shed 5 bases, J shed 10 bases, and the junction held 16 bases outside the gene matches. The CDR3 reads CASSQGKDRVGGKLFF. CDR3 DNA sequence: TGTGCCAGCAGCCAAGGCAAAGACAGGGTAGGGGGAAAACTGTTTTTT.